This T cell receptor (beta chain) was found in a study of blood T cells in healthy people across ages. PCR was performed a second time for 7 to 11 cycles using a sample-barcoded 5' primer and a J-beta primer mix. TCRdb re-called the 5' RACE reads through MiXCR, storing one row per CDR3 protein. Among about 1.8 million distinct CDR3 sequences listed, roughly 49% were seen once. No fewer than 7 million PBMCs went into each sample. From germline, CDR1 is SGDLS and CDR2 YYNGEE. The CDR3 spans 13 residues. Trimming left V 1 base short and J 3 bases short, with 7 bases between. The source material was blood. The chain has TRBV9 and TRBJ1-2, with D hard to call. The origin of this receptor is a middle-aged woman in good health. CDR3 nucleotides: TGTGCCAGCAGCGTAAACGCGGACTATGGCTACACCTTC. Translating gives CASSVNADYGYTF.